One and the same sample provided the 26 T cell receptor beta chains below, sequenced in a study of tumor and adjacent non-tumor tissue in lung cancer. TCRbeta libraries were built with three rounds of nested PCR, modified from ARM-PCR. MiXCR, applied by TCRdb to the multiplex PCR reads, yields one record per CDR3 protein. This sample has about 50,000 distinct CDR3 sequences, with just under 75% found just once. The template was RNA from unsorted bulk tissue. This non-tumor lung sample came from over 3 cm beyond the tumor edge. Material for sequencing was distant non-tumor lung tissue. These receptors were obtained from a woman aged 55-70 years with non-small cell lung cancer.

To note about this clonotype: The CDR3 does not end in the conserved phenylalanine or tryptophan, so this is likely a read error. The limits of the CDR3 on the DNA are not certain, so only TCRdb's listed CDR3 is given. The V and J genes are TRBV5-5 and TRBJ1-6. Germline assignment: CDR1 SGHKS and CDR2 YYEKEE (reference sequence). The CDR3 is 14 amino acids long, termini counted. The CDR3 region is CAISLTQYNSPFHL.

To note about this clonotype: The junction differs from germline at one of its ends, possibly a read error. V gene TRBV5-6 combines with J gene TRBJ1-6; 12 positions match TRBD1. Germline V gene data show CDR1 as SGHDT and CDR2 as YYEEEE. This CDR3 contains 16 residues. The CDR3 reads CANSLGTGGRYSSLHF. The CDR3 nucleotides are TGTGCCAACAGCTTGGGGACAGGGGGCAGGTATTCATCCCTCCACTTT.

This clonotype was observed at least ten times. The chain is built from TRBV5-6 and TRBJ2-7; D might be TRBD1 (6 bases). Germline assignment: CDR1 SGHDT and CDR2 YYEEEE. The CDR3 extends over 15 amino acids. V lost 2 bases, J lost 2 bases, and 14 bases lay in between. The CDR3 sequence: CASSFGQTSTYEQYF. The CDR3 DNA reads as TGTGCCAGCAGCTTTGGACAGACCAGCACCTACGAGCAGTACTTC.

This clonotype is medium-sized within its sample. J is TRBJ2-1 and V is TRBV11-2; D possibly matches TRBD1 or TRBD2 (5 bases each). Per the germline V gene, CDR1 is SGHAT and CDR2 is FQNNGV. There are 14 residues in the CDR3. V was clipped by 3 bases and J by 4 bases, with 10 bases between them. The CDR3, as DNA: TGTGCCAGCAGCTTTTCCGGGGCATACAATGAGCAGTTCTTC. Amino acid sequence: CASSFSGAYNEQFF.

The chain combines TRBV20-1 with TRBJ2-1, with TRBD2 identical over 10 bases. V gave up 6 bases and J gave up 15 bases; unmatched junction bases: 14. CDR1 is DFQATT and CDR2 is SNEGSKA in the germline V gene (reference sequence). The CDR3 is made up of 13 amino acids. In nucleotides, the CDR3 is TGCAGTGCGGGGACTAGCGTGAGGAATAAGCGGTTCTTC. Translation gives CSAGTSVRNKRFF.

A remark on this clonotype: A read error may account for a junction end that differs from germline. V usage is TRBV11-3 and J usage is TRBJ2-2; 10 bases are shared with TRBD1. Per germline, CDR1 SGHNT and CDR2 YENEEA. The CDR3 contains 15 residues. CDR3 residues: CASSPGTGVTRELFF. CDR3 in DNA: TGTGCTAGCAGCCCCGGGACAGGGGTCACTAGGGAGCTGTTTTTT.

This clonotype qualifies as medium-sized (0.01 to 0.1%). The chain links TRBV4-1 to TRBJ2-7, with a tentative D call TRBD2 (6 bases). V gave up 4 bases and J gave up 3 bases, with 10 bases separating them. This CDR3 contains 13 residues. From germline, CDR1 is MGHRA and CDR2 YSYEKL. The CDR3 DNA reads as TGCGCCAGCAGCCGGCAGGGAGGCTACGAGCAGTACTTC. This translates into CASSRQGGYEQYF.

Of note for this clonotype: This may be a read error: a much more frequent sequence differs by one nucleotide. The genes are TRBV6-4 and TRBJ2-1; D not certain. Germline CDR1 is MRHNA and CDR2 is SNTAGT. The CDR3 has 9 amino acids. The CDR3 DNA is TGTGGCAGCAGCATTCGGGCGTTCTTC. Protein: CGSSIRAFF.

A word on this clonotype: The CDR3 ends on some other residue instead of the conserved phenylalanine or tryptophan, so this is likely a read error. This sequence joins TRBV12-3 or TRBV12-4 and TRBJ2-7, with 8 bases fitting TRBD1. The CDR3 runs 14 residues. V lost 4 bases to trimming and J lost 0 bases; unmatched junction nucleotides: 2. In DNA form, the CDR3 reads TGTGCCAGCAGTTCCACAGGGGGCTCCTACGAGCAGTACATC. Its translation is CASSSTGGSYEQYI.

About this clonotype itself: At one of its ends the junction is not consistent with the germline gene, which may arise from a read error. The chain recombines TRBV6-6 with TRBJ2-5; tentatively, D is TRBD2 (5 bases). The CDR3 is 12 amino acids. Germline CDR1 MNHNY, CDR2 SVGAGI (reference sequence). The CDR3 DNA reads TGTGCCAACAGAGCGGTACAAGATACCCAGTACTTC. Translated: CANRAVQDTQYF.

The CDR3 sequence: CASSYPTSGCEENIQYF. CDR3 coding DNA: TGTGCCAGCAGTTACCCGACTAGCGGGTGCGAAGAAAACATTCAGTACTTC. The rearrangement joins TRBV6-7 to TRBJ2-4, with 10 nucleotides matching TRBD2. TRBV6-7 falls under the ORF class, with uncertain function. The V and J ends lost 2 bases and 5 bases, in that order; junction bases with no gene match: 9. There are 17 residues in the CDR3.

With respect to this clonotype: Its ends do not fully match the called genes, so a read error is possible. This chain connects TRBV6-2 or TRBV6-3 to TRBJ2-2; the D gene is possibly TRBD2 (5 bases). Germline V gene data show CDR1 as MNHEY and CDR2 as SVGEGT. The CDR3 sequence is 17 residues long. CDR3: CASIYTQQRANSGELFF. In nucleotides, the CDR3 is TGTGCCAGCATTTACACCCAACAGAGGGCCAACAGCGGAGAGCTGTTTTTT.

On this clonotype itself: The junction shows a germline mismatch at one end, possibly a read error. The chain recombines TRBV5-4 with TRBJ1-3; tentative D call: TRBD1 (5 bases). Germline V lookup: CDR1 SGHNT, CDR2 YYREEE (reference sequence). This CDR3 is built from 15 residues. The CDR3 region has the DNA TGTGCCATCAGCCCCGGGGCAGGGCTTGGAAACACCTTATATTTT. Translating gives CAISPGAGLGNTLYF.

Notes on this clonotype: A junction end diverges from the germline sequence, so it may reflect a read error. The chain joins TRBV29-1 to TRBJ2-3, with 7 bases fitting TRBD1. The CDR3 is 14 residues long. CDR1 and CDR2 (germline): SQVTM, ANQGSEA. The CDR3 nucleotides are TGCAGAGTGGCCGGGACAGCCCCCGCAGACACGCAGTATTTT. Amino acid sequence: CRVAGTAPADTQYF.

To note about this clonotype: Since a much larger clone is just one base distant, this may be a read error. The rearrangement links TRBV20-1 to TRBJ2-7; TRBD2 agrees at 7 bases. CDR3 length: 15 residues. V lost 7 bases to trimming and J lost 4 bases; unmatched junction nucleotides: 16. Germline values: CDR1 DFQATT, CDR2 SNEGSKA (reference sequence). The CDR3 protein is CSVPRGAGPDYEQYF. The CDR3 DNA sequence: TGCAGTGTCCCCCGGGGAGCGGGACCCGATTACGAGCAGTACTTC.

In regard to this clonotype: Relative to the germline gene, one junction end is altered; a read error may explain this. The chain has TRBV11-2 and TRBJ1-5; D is ambiguous. The germline gives CDR1 SGHAT, CDR2 FQNNGV. This CDR3 comprises 13 residues. As DNA, the CDR3 is TGTACCAGCAGCTATCATAGCAATCAGCCCCACAATTTT. Amino acid sequence: CTSSYHSNQPHNF.

This clonotype is categorized as medium-sized. The chain couples TRBV11-3 to TRBJ1-1, with D perhaps matching TRBD1 (5 bases). Trimming pared 0 bases from V and 8 bases from J, leaving 13 bases between. Germline V CDR1 and CDR2: SGHNT, YENEEA. CDR3 length: 14 residues. The CDR3 sequence is CASSLEWGTGEAFF. The CDR3, as DNA: TGTGCCAGCAGCTTAGAATGGGGGACGGGAGAAGCTTTCTTT.

On this clonotype itself: A junction boundary mismatches the germline segment, possibly from a read error. The chain links TRBV2 to TRBJ2-3; D might be TRBD1 or TRBD2, each matching 5 bases. This CDR3 region has 15 residues. The germline V gene encodes CDR1 SNHLY and CDR2 FYNNEI. Here the CDR3 reads CASRRDPLSTYTQYF. DNA of the CDR3: TGTGCCAGCAGACGGGACCCTCTCAGCACATATACGCAGTATTTT.

About this clonotype itself: The final CDR3 position lacks the conserved phenylalanine or tryptophan, pointing to a likely read error. It is unclear where the CDR3 begins or ends on the DNA, so no DNA is shown, and the CDR3 is as TCRdb lists it. This chain links TRBV5-6 with TRBJ2-1. Germline CDR1 reads SGHDT; CDR2 reads YYEEEE. The CDR3 comprises 9 residues, both ends counted. The CDR3: CASGDEHFS.

Comments on this clonotype: The CDR3 carries no conserved terminal phenylalanine or tryptophan, so it likely arises from a read error. The J gene is TRBJ2-7, the V gene TRBV11-3; D gene uncertain. The CDR3 contains 14 residues. Germline CDR1 SGHNT, CDR2 YENEEA. DNA for the CDR3: TGTGCCAGCAGCTTAGATACGAGAACCTATGAGCAGTACCTC. This sequence encodes CASSLDTRTYEQYL.

This clonotype has only a few counts. At one end, the junction sequence differs from germline, possibly due to a read error. The chain has TRBV4-3 and TRBJ2-7; 11 bases are shared with TRBD2. The CDR3 is 15 residues long. CDR1 LGHNA and CDR2 YSLEER come from the germline V gene. DNA for the CDR3: TGTCCCAGCAGCCAAGGGACTAGCGGAACCTACGAGCAGTACTTC. Translated, it gives CPSSQGTSGTYEQYF.

As for this clonotype: In this CDR3 the conserved last residue, phenylalanine or tryptophan, is missing, so a read error is likely. V and J are TRBV30 and TRBJ2-7; 14 nucleotides align to TRBD2. This CDR3 spans 15 amino acids. V lost 4 bases to trimming and J lost 7 bases; unmatched junction nucleotides: 9. Germline values: CDR1 GTSNPN, CDR2 SVGIG (reference sequence). The CDR3 region has the DNA TGTGCCTGGACCAAGGGACTAGCGGGAGTTTATGAGCAGTACCTC. This gives the protein CAWTKGLAGVYEQYL.

About this clonotype: One end of the junction is discordant with germline, which a read error may explain. The V gene is TRBV30, the J gene TRBJ1-4, with D possibly matching TRBD1 (5 bases). CDR1 and CDR2 from the germline V gene are GTSNPN and SVGIG (reference sequence). The CDR3 covers 19 residues. CDR3 in amino acids: CAWSVYLGTADATNGKLFF. Here the CDR3 DNA reads TGTGCCTGGAGTGTATATCTCGGGACGGCCGATGCAACTAATGGAAAACTGTTTTTT.

With respect to this clonotype: One junction end does not reproduce the germline sequence, and a read error may be involved. This rearrangement joins TRBV4-3 to TRBJ1-1; no reliable D call. This CDR3 comprises 16 residues. In germline, CDR1 is LGHNA, CDR2 YSLEER. The CDR3 sequence: CTSSQDMSGRYTEAFF. CDR3 bases: TGCACCAGCAGCCAAGATATGTCTGGGAGGTACACTGAAGCTTTCTTT.

Points on this clonotype: The junction departs from germline at one end; a sequencing error may be responsible. The CDR3 DNA follows: TGCGCCAGTAGCCAAACTAGCGGGAGACAATACGGGCGGTACTTC. Protein sequence: CASSQTSGRQYGRYF. V usage is TRBV4-1 and J usage is TRBJ2-7; 11 bases fit TRBD2. The germline V gene encodes CDR1 MGHRA and CDR2 YSYEKL. CDR3 length equals 15 residues.

J is TRBJ2-1 and V is TRBV19; perhaps TRBD1 as D (5 bases). Trimming shortened V by 7 bases and J by 10 bases, and 11 bases separated the two germline ends. The CDR3 consists of 11 residues. Germline V gives CDR1 LNHDA, CDR2 SQIVND (reference sequence). The DNA of the CDR3 is TGTGCCAGTACCCTAAAGGGGGAGCAGTTCTTC. It specifies CASTLKGEQFF. Based on the CDR3 plus reference TRBV19 and TRBJ2-1, the full variable domain is DGGITQSPKYLFRKEGQNVTLSCEQNLNHDAMYWYRQDPGQGLRLIYYSQIVNDFQKGDIAEGYSVSREKKESFPLTVTSAQKNPTAFYLCASTLKGEQFFGPGTRLTVL.